This T cell receptor (beta chain) was sequenced during a study of blood T cell repertoires in COVID-19. On the study more broadly: Some COVID-19 samples were acute and others convalescent; all came from the United States, Italy and Spain. Nucleic acid was either cDNA or gDNA, and it came from T cells, B-cell-depleted T cells, or PBMCs.

In the source study's methods: Amplification of reference gene primers provided the estimated nucleated cell counts. Here immunoSEQ multiplex PCR was the method, and the copy in TCRdb shows in-frame clones only, minus some. That table supplies the V and J calls and clone size; D and trimming were determined from the DNA. Seen here are 100,000 to 120,000 clones, roughly 85% observed once, and the top ten hold more than 3%. The CDR3 is made up of 14 amino acids. Germline CDR1 reads MRHNA; CDR2 reads SNTAGT. Trimming cost V 8 bases and J 7 bases; bases outside gene matches: 13. This sequence was found in a man between 40 and 49 years old with acute or convalescent COVID-19. Specimen: peripheral blood. V gene TRBV6-4 combines with J gene TRBJ1-2; 7 bases fit TRBD1. This CDR3 is CASLPTPGGGGYTF. Written as DNA, the CDR3 is TGTGCCAGCCTTCCGACCCCAGGGGGAGGTGGCTACACCTTC.